This T cell receptor beta chain derives from a study of blood T cell repertoires in COVID-19. Across the whole study: Sites across the United States, Italy and Spain contributed samples from acute and convalescent COVID-19. From T cells, B-cell-depleted T cells, or PBMCs came the material, which was cDNA or gDNA.

Sequencing was performed with immunoSEQ multiplex PCR; in TCRdb, only in-frame clones are kept and a portion is missing. The sample has about 250,000 clones, roughly four fifths seen once. The CDR3 runs to 17 residues. CDR1 SGHNT and CDR2 YYREEE come from the germline V gene (reference sequence). V was clipped by 4 bases and J by 0 bases; unmatched bases: 8. The V call is TRBV5-4, the J call TRBJ1-2; 11 bases agree with TRBD1. The sequencing input was peripheral blood. This sequence was found in a woman in her sixties or seventies with acute or convalescent COVID-19. The CDR3 sequence is CASSRGQGDSTNYGYTF. The CDR3 region has the DNA TGTGCCAGCAGCCGGGGACAGGGGGACTCCACTAACTATGGCTACACCTTC.